The entry below gives a single T cell receptor beta chain sequence along with its context. The CD8+ and CD4+ T cells were isolated magnetically using a negative isolation approach, whereas the TEMRA cells were enriched by FACS. V was shortened by 4 bases and J by 1 base, with 11 bases between the two germline ends. CDR1 GTSNPN and CDR2 SVGIG come from the germline V gene (reference sequence). This CDR3 is 14 amino acids long. The data were taken from a study of CD8 T cells in Susac syndrome. Reverse transcription of roughly 0.45 to 1 ug RNA was performed with random hexamers. From the immunoSEQ multiplex PCR reads, TCRdb called clonotypes with MiXCR, one entry per CDR3 protein. The sample shows about 300,000 distinct CDR3 sequences, about 91% of them seen only once.

The TCR sequence derives from a human donor with multiple sclerosis. Sequencing used CD4+ T cells from PBMCs. The chain carries TRBV30 and TRBJ1-5; possibly TRBD1 for D (5 bases). CDR3 sequence reads: CAWNGKGSNQPQHF. In nucleotides, the CDR3 is TGTGCCTGGAACGGCAAGGGGAGCAATCAGCCCCAGCATTTT.